This T cell receptor (beta chain) was found in a study of early T cells in non-severe SARS-CoV-2 infection. The wider study: The study sequenced bulk RNA from unsorted whole blood, with chains unpaired.

This clonotype has a count of ten or more. The antigen remains unidentified. Unique molecular identifiers were affixed to single, distinct cDNA molecules. TCRdb ran MiXCR on the 5' RACE reads and lists one entry per CDR3 protein. Altogether fewer than 80,000 distinct CDR3 sequences are present, about 12% being singletons, with the ten largest covering approximately 1.2%. Regarding the study as a whole: Comparison of clonotypes with VDJdb favored anti-spike CD8 responses while missing private and CD4 specificities.

This receptor was obtained from an adult who was a healthcare worker with PCR-confirmed SARS-CoV-2 infection or an uninfected control (not recorded which). The donor label of this sample is uncertain. The input for sequencing was whole blood, taken at baseline.

CDR3 residues: CASSHVVGSGGSGETQYF. The CDR3 DNA follows: TGCGCCAGCAGCCATGTGGTGGGCAGCGGGGGATCTGGGGAGACCCAGTACTTC. The gene calls are TRBV4-1 and TRBJ2-5; 8 bases fit TRBD2. In germline, CDR1 is MGHRA, CDR2 YSYEKL. After removal of 3 bases from V and 5 bases from J, the junction contained 17 bases not matched to a gene. The CDR3 covers 18 residues.